Listed below are T cell receptor beta chains from one sample, sequenced in a study of a mutant IDH1 vaccine in newly diagnosed glioma. Sequencing used immunoSEQ multiplex PCR; TCRdb keeps in-frame clones, though not all of them. The repertoire includes 70,000 to 95,000 clones, roughly 82% of them detected once, and about 5.1% sits in the top ten. The sample consisted of PBMCs, taken from a glioma patient treated with radiotherapy, temozolomide or both. The receptors stem from a man aged 40-50 years with glioma. Some clones in this sample may be carry-over from other donors' samples. Each CDR3 is given without its conserved first and last residue. The D gene is left open where the match is weak.

>TRBV6-1|TRBJ1-5|TRBD1
ASIPRQGYQPQH
>TRBV4-1|TRBJ2-7|.
ASSRGVETEQY
>TRBV6-1|TRBJ1-5|.
ASRSTMLGNQPQH
>TRBV30|TRBJ1-2|TRBD1
AWDPGQGFDYGYT
>TRBV29-1|TRBJ1-2|.
SVEDPGTLYGYT
>TRBV5-1|TRBJ2-2|.
ASSLERKGIPNTGELF
>TRBV6-5|TRBJ1-2|.
ASRTTTGGAYGYT
>TRBV7-8|TRBJ1-1|.
ASSFKSPAAGTEAF
>TRBV11-2|TRBJ1-6|TRBD1
ASSLGTGNNSPLH
>TRBV5-1|TRBJ2-7|.
ASSLGGATYEQY
>TRBV19|TRBJ2-2|TRBD1
ASSHRDRNTGELF
>TRBV6-1|TRBJ1-4|.
ASTGTSNEKLF
>TRBV14|TRBJ2-2|.
ASSPTNTGELF
>TRBV6-5|TRBJ1-2|TRBD1
ASRPGTGGDYGYT
>TRBV14|TRBJ2-1|TRBD2
ASSRGGTSGVNEQF
>TRBV18|TRBJ2-7|.
ASSPGSTTYEQY
>TRBV19|TRBJ2-6|.
ASSIDASSGANVLT
>TRBV6-5|TRBJ1-5|.
ASSWGGNQPQH
>TRBV19|TRBJ1-2|.
ASSTTRLQSGGYT
>TRBV27|TRBJ1-1|.
ASLGALNTEAF
>TRBV6-1|TRBJ2-7|TRBD1
ASGPGQGAYEQY
>TRBV2|TRBJ1-4|.
ASRYQGGPNEKLF
>TRBV6-5|TRBJ1-1|.
ASGSPRLGGNTEAF
>TRBV25-1|TRBJ2-6|TRBD1
ASSLRDRGSGANVLT
>TRBV6-1|TRBJ2-1|.
ASSDSHNEQF
>TRBV5-1|TRBJ1-1|TRBD1
ASSLEFGTGNTEAF
>TRBV10-1|TRBJ2-7|.
ASSETVGYEQY
>TRBV5-1|TRBJ2-5|TRBD2
ASNGLAGQETQY
>TRBV25-1|TRBJ2-5|TRBD1
ASSPRTGQETQY
>TRBV18|TRBJ1-1|.
ASSPPGQATEAF
>TRBV10-2|TRBJ2-2|TRBD1
ASRWTGGTGELF
>TRBV4-2|TRBJ2-2|.
ASSQVARVDTGELF
>TRBV9|TRBJ1-5|TRBD1
ASSGGQGYNQPQH
>TRBV29-1|TRBJ2-3|.
SVEWWSTDTQY
>TRBV12-5|TRBJ1-3|TRBD1
ASGRQGSGNTIY
>TRBV2|TRBJ1-4|.
ASSVVWATNEKLF
>TRBV9|TRBJ1-1|.
ASARTGYTEAF
>TRBV2|TRBJ1-4|.
ASRPGLTSEKLF
>TRBV5-5|TRBJ1-2|.
ASSLAQTTLQGYT
>TRBV6-1|TRBJ2-2|.
ASSNTGELF
>TRBV5-5|TRBJ2-7|.
ASSRGRTGAYEQY
>TRBV5-6|TRBJ1-1|TRBD1
ASSSRGVFTEAF
>TRBV6-1|TRBJ1-6|TRBD1
ASSNLGQYNSPLH
>TRBV25-1|TRBJ2-7|.
DGIYEQY
>TRBV19|TRBJ1-1|TRBD1
ASSIDRGQTEAF
>TRBV30|TRBJ1-5|TRBD1
AWGTGVGRNQPQH
>TRBV30|TRBJ1-1|.
AWIRGAHEAF
>TRBV18|TRBJ2-3|TRBD1
ASSNRDRGFTDTQY
>TRBV2|TRBJ1-6|TRBD1
ASSAGQGDPYNSPLH